The 18 T cell receptor beta chains given below trace back to one sample, sequenced in a study of OX40 agonist ivuxolimab in advanced cancers. Data came from immunoSEQ multiplex PCR; TCRdb stores just in-frame clones and leaves some out. The sample records 45,000 to 60,000 clones, around 77% being singletons. This sample comprised CD4+ or CD8+ T cells sorted from blood, obtained in a trial of the OX40 agonist ivuxolimab. The receptors derive from an adult with an advanced solid tumor such as melanoma, head and neck, liver or kidney cancer.

This sequence joins TRBV10-3 and TRBJ2-1; tentative D call: TRBD1 (6 bases). Trimming removed 2 bases from V and 9 bases from J, with 8 bases in between. Germline CDR1 is ENHRY and CDR2 is SYGVKD. The CDR3 length is 12 residues. CDR3 nucleotides: TGTGCCATCAGTGAGACAGGGATTGAGCAGTTCTTC. Its protein product is CAISETGIEQFF.

CDR3 protein: CASSLHVGGELFF. CDR3 nucleotides: TGTGCCAGCAGCCTTCACGTTGGCGGGGAGCTGTTTTTT. The chain recombines TRBV7-2 with TRBJ2-2; D remains unclear. The V end was cut by 5 bases, the J end by 7 bases, with 11 bases between. Germline V gene data show CDR1 as SGHTA and CDR2 as FQGNSA. CDR3 length: 13 amino acids.

The CDR3 nucleotides read TGTGCCAGCAGCTCAGGGACTAGCGGGAGTAGGCAGTTCTTC. Its translation is CASSSGTSGSRQFF. This chain connects TRBV11-2 to TRBJ2-1; TRBD2 matches 14 bases. Germline V gene data show CDR1 as SGHAT and CDR2 as FQNNGV. This CDR3 is built from 14 residues. The junction had 5 bases not matched to a gene; V was cut back by 4 bases and J by 12 bases. The full variable domain, its missing parts supplied by reference TRBV11-2 and TRBJ2-1, is EAGVAQSPRYKIIEKRQSVAFWCNPISGHATLYWYQQILGQGPKLLIQFQNNGVVDDSQLPKDRFSAERLKGVDSTLKIQPAKLEDSAVYLCASSSGTSGSRQFFGPGTRLTVL.

This clone was detected only a few times. The chain joins TRBV6-9 to TRBJ2-5, with 8 nucleotides matching TRBD2. Germline CDR1 is MNHGY and CDR2 is SVAAGI. J lost 7 bases, V lost 10 bases, and 11 bases had no gene match. This CDR3 has 13 residues. The CDR3 is CATFFGREGTQYF. In DNA, the CDR3 is TGTGCCACCTTTTTCGGGAGGGAGGGGACCCAGTACTTC.

The chain has TRBV9 and TRBJ2-2, with D possibly TRBD2 on 5 matching bases. Germline loops: CDR1 SGDLS, CDR2 YYNGEE. V was shortened by 0 bases and J by 5 bases, with 8 bases between the two germline ends. The CDR3 consists of 14 residues. The CDR3 DNA sequence: TGTGCCAGCAGCGTAGGAGGCGGGACCGGGGAGCTGTTTTTT. Amino acids: CASSVGGGTGELFF.

This clone has just a few counts. The genes are TRBV18 and TRBJ2-5; unclear D gene. Trimming took off 4 bases at V and 2 bases at J, with 11 bases between the two ends. The V gene's germline CDR1 is KGHSH and CDR2 LQKENI. The CDR3 is 14 residues long. The CDR3 sequence: CASSRSSVQETQYF. As DNA, the CDR3 is TGTGCCAGCTCACGGTCGTCCGTACAAGAGACCCAGTACTTC.

V gene TRBV28 combines with J gene TRBJ1-5; D gene unclear. V was cut by 1 base and J by 9 bases, with 13 bases left in between. Looked up from germline, CDR1 is MDHEN and CDR2 is SYDVKM. The CDR3 runs to 14 residues. As DNA, the CDR3 is TGTGCCAGCAGTTTATCCCGTATACCCCGGCCCCAGCATTTT. Translation: CASSLSRIPRPQHF.

The V and J genes are TRBV6-1 and TRBJ1-1; 10 nucleotides agree with TRBD1. CDR3 length: 13 amino acids. With 9 bases clipped from V and 4 bases from J, the junction kept 5 bases outside the gene matches. Germline loops: CDR1 MNHNS, CDR2 SASEGT. CDR3 residues: CASNRDRGTEAFF. The CDR3 DNA reads TGTGCCAGTAACCGGGACAGGGGCACTGAAGCTTTCTTT.

As for this clone: The same CDR3 can be traced to other DNA sequences in this sample. The chain recombines TRBV28 with TRBJ2-7; weak D call: TRBD1 (7 bases). The CDR3 has 16 amino acids. V was pared by 5 bases and J by 0 bases, with 17 bases between. Germline lookup yields CDR1 MDHEN and CDR2 SYDVKM. The CDR3 sequence is CASSPGGGGNSYEQYF. The CDR3 nucleotides read TGTGCCAGCAGTCCCGGTGGAGGGGGCAACTCCTACGAGCAGTACTTC. Combining the CDR3 with reference TRBV28 and TRBJ2-7 gives the whole variable domain DVKVTQSSRYLVKRTGEKVFLECVQDMDHENMFWYRQDPGLGLRLIYFSYDVKMKEKGDIPEGYSVSREKKERFSLILESASTNQTSMYLCASSPGGGGNSYEQYFGPGTRLTVT.

This chain uses TRBV25-1 with TRBJ2-3, with TRBD2 matching over 7 bases. The trim removed 3 bases at V and 4 bases at J, leaving 13 bases unmatched. The germline CDR1 and CDR2 sequences are MGHDK and SYGVNS. This CDR3 region has 17 residues. The CDR3 protein is CASSDEGGGLFADTQYF. CDR3 DNA: TGTGCCAGCAGTGATGAGGGCGGGGGTTTGTTTGCAGATACGCAGTATTTT.

The chain carries TRBV19 and TRBJ1-1; D may be TRBD1 (6 bases). V shed 5 bases and J shed 3 bases, with 13 bases lying between them. This CDR3 contains 14 residues. CDR1 is LNHDA and CDR2 is SQIVND in the germline V gene (reference sequence). In DNA form, the CDR3 reads TGTGCCAGTAGTTCTCAGGGGTTTTACACTGAAGCTTTCTTT. It translates to CASSSQGFYTEAFF.

The V call is TRBV18, the J call TRBJ2-3; D is unresolved. Germline CDR1 reads KGHSH; CDR2 reads LQKENI. The CDR3 is 12 amino acids. V shed 6 bases and J shed 2 bases, with 6 bases lying between them. The CDR3 DNA sequence: TGTGCCAGCTCTCTAACCACAGATACGCAGTATTTT. Translating it yields CASSLTTDTQYF.

The chain joins TRBV6-5 to TRBJ1-2; D ambiguous. V shed 6 bases and J shed 2 bases, with 10 bases lying between them. Germline V gene sequence: CDR1 MNHEY, CDR2 SVGAGI. The CDR3 is made up of 13 amino acids. As DNA, the CDR3 is TGTGCCAGCAGGAATCGTAGGAACTATGGCTACACCTTC. Translated, it gives CASRNRRNYGYTF.

In regard to this clone: Other DNA sequences in this sample translate to the same CDR3. V usage is TRBV6-5 and J usage is TRBJ1-1; maybe TRBD1 (6 bases). Germline V gives CDR1 MNHEY, CDR2 SVGAGI. V lost 0 bases and J lost 3, with 8 bases in between. The CDR3 has 14 amino acids. Here the CDR3 DNA reads TGTGCCAGCAGTTACTCGTCAGGGGACACTGAAGCTTTCTTT. Protein: CASSYSSGDTEAFF.

The rearrangement links TRBV28 to TRBJ1-2; a possible D gene is TRBD1 (6 bases). Looked up from germline, CDR1 is MDHEN and CDR2 is SYDVKM. The length of the CDR3 is 15 residues. Trimming took 5 bases from V and 7 from J, leaving 20 bases between them. Here the CDR3 DNA reads TGTGCCAGCAGTCTTCGGGACACGCCAGCCGGTGGCTACACCTTC. Translated: CASSLRDTPAGGYTF.

J is TRBJ2-1 and V is TRBV2; D call uncertain. The CDR3 has 12 residues. V lost 2 bases, J lost 9 bases, and 8 bases lay in between. Germline CDR1 and CDR2: SNHLY and FYNNEI. The CDR3 protein is CASSEHSSEQFF. CDR3 nucleotides: TGTGCCAGCAGTGAACACAGTTCTGAGCAGTTCTTC. Full variable domain (missing parts from reference TRBV2 and TRBJ2-1): EPEVTQTPSHQVTQMGQEVILRCVPISNHLYFYWYRQILGQKVEFLVSFYNNEISEKSEIFDDQFSVERPDGSNFTLKIRSTKLEDSAMYFCASSEHSSEQFFGPGTRLTVL.

This clone turned up a few times. The genes are TRBV27 and TRBJ1-2, with unresolved D. There are 14 residues in the CDR3. Germline CDR1 reads MNHEY; CDR2 reads SMNVEV (reference sequence). V was trimmed by 3 bases and J by 2 bases, leaving 10 bases between them. The CDR3 region has the DNA TGTGCCAGCAGTTTCGGGCGGGCGAACTATGGCTACACCTTC. Protein product: CASSFGRANYGYTF.

This clone was observed a few times. The chain is built from TRBV7-2 and TRBJ2-1; D is unclear. V lost 1 base and J lost 0, with 10 bases in between. The germline V gene has CDR1 SGHTA and CDR2 FQGNSA. This CDR3 region has 16 residues. The CDR3 DNA follows: TGTGCCAGCAGCTTAGTCGGCGTGAGCTCCTACAATGAGCAGTTCTTC. It yields the protein CASSLVGVSSYNEQFF.